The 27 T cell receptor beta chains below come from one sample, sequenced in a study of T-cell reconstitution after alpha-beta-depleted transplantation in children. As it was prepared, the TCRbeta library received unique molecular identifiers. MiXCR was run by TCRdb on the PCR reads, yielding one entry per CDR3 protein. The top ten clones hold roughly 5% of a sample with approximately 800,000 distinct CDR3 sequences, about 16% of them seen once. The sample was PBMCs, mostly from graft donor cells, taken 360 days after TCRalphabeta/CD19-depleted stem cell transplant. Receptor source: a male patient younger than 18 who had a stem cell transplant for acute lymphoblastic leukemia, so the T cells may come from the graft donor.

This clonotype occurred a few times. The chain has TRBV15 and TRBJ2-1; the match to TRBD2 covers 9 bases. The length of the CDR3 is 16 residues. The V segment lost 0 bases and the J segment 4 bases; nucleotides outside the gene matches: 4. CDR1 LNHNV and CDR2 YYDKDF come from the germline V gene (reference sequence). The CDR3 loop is CATSRDSGSLYNEQFF. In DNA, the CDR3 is TGTGCCACCAGCAGAGATAGCGGGAGCTTGTACAATGAGCAGTTCTTC.

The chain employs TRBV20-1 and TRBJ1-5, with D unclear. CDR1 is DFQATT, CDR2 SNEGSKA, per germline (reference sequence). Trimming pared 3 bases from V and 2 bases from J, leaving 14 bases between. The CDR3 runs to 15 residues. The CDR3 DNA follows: TGCAGTGCTAGCTTCGGTTTGCGGGGCAATCAGCCCCAGCATTTT. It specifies CSASFGLRGNQPQHF.

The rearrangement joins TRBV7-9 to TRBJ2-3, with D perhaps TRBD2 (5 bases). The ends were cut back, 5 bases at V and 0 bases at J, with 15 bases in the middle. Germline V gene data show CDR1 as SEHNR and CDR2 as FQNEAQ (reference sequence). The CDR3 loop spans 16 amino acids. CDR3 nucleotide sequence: TGTGCCAGCAGCAAGTACTACGGAGGAAGCACAGATACGCAGTATTTT. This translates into CASSKYYGGSTDTQYF. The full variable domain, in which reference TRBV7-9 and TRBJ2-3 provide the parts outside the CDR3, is DTGVSQNPRHKITKRGQNVTFRCDPISEHNRLYWYRQTLGQGPEFLTYFQNEAQLEKSRLLSDRFSAERPKGSFSTLEIQRTEQGDSAMYLCASSKYYGGSTDTQYFGPGTRLTVL.

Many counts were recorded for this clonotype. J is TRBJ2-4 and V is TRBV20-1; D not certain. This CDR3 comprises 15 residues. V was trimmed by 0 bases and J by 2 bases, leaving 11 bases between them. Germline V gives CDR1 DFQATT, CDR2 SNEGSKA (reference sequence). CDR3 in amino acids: CSARDPGPTKNIQYF. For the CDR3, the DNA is TGCAGTGCTAGAGATCCGGGCCCAACCAAAAACATTCAGTACTTC.

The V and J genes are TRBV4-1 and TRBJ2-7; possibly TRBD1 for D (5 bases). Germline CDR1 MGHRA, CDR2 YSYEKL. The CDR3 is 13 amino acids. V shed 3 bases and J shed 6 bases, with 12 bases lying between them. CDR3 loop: CASSHRVPTEQYF. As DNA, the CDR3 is TGCGCCAGCAGCCACAGGGTCCCCACCGAGCAGTACTTC.

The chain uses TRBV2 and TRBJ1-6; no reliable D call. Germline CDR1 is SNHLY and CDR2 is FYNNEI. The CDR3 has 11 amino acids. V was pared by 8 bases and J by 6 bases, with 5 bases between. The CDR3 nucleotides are TGTGCCAGCTGGGGTAATTCACCCCTCCACTTT. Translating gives CASWGNSPLHF.

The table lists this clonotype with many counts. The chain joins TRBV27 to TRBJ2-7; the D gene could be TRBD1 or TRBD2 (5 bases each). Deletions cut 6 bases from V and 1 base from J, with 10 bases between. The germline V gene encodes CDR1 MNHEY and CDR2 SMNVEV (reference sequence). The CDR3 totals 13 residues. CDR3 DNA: TGTGCCAGCAGCCGAGGGGTATCCTACGAGCAGTACTTC. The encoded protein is CASSRGVSYEQYF.

CDR3 DNA sequence: TGTGCCAGCAGTACAATGAGGACTAGCGGGAGTGCCTACGAGCAGTACTTC. This sequence encodes CASSTMRTSGSAYEQYF. This chain connects TRBV12-3 or TRBV12-4 to TRBJ2-7, with 13 bases identical to TRBD2. The V and J ends lost 5 bases and 2 bases, in that order; junction bases with no gene match: 9. There are 17 residues in the CDR3.

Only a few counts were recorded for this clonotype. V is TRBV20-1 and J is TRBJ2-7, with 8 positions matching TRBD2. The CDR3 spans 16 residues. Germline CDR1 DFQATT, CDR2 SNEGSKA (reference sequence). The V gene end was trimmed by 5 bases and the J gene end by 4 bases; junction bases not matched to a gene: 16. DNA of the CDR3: TGCAGTGCTTTCCAATTGAGCGGGAGTACGGTATACGAGCAGTACTTC. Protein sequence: CSAFQLSGSTVYEQYF.

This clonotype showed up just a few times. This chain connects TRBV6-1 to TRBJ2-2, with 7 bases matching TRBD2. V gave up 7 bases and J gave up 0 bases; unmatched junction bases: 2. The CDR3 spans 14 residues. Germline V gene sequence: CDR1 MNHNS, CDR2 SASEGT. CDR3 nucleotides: TGTGCCAGCAATCGGGGGGCGAACACCGGGGAGCTGTTTTTT. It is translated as CASNRGANTGELFF.

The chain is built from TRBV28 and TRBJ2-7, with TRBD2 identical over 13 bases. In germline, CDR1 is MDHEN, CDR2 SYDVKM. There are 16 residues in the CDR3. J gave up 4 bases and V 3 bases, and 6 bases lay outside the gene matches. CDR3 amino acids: CASSFRRTSGRYEQYF. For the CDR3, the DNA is TGTGCCAGCAGTTTCAGGAGGACTAGCGGGAGATACGAGCAGTACTTC.

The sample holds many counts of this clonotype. The CDR3 region has the DNA TGTGCCAGCAGTTTGCGGGAAACAAACAATGAGCAGTTCTTC. It specifies CASSLRETNNEQFF. The chain uses TRBV27 and TRBJ2-1; weak D call: TRBD2 (6 bases). V lost 3 bases to trimming and J lost 5 bases, with 11 bases between them. The CDR3 spans 14 residues. Germline V lookup: CDR1 MNHEY, CDR2 SMNVEV (reference sequence).

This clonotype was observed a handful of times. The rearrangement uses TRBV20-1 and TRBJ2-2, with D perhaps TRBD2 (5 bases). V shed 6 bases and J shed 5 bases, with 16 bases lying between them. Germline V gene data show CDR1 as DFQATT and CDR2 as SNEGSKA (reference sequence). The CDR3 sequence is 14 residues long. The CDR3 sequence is CSARTRRGTGELFF. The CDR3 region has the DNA TGCAGTGCCAGGACTCGACGAGGGACCGGGGAGCTGTTTTTT.

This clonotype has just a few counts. The CDR3 DNA is TGTGCCAGCAGCCCATGGACTAGCGGAGGTGGAGAGACCCAGTACTTC. Its translation: CASSPWTSGGGETQYF. The chain carries TRBV3-1 and TRBJ2-5, with 10 bases lining up with TRBD2. Trimming at V came to 4 bases and at J to 4 bases, leaving 9 bases not matched to a gene. The CDR3 sequence is 16 residues long. Germline V gene lookup returns CDR1 LGHDT and CDR2 YNNKEL (reference sequence).

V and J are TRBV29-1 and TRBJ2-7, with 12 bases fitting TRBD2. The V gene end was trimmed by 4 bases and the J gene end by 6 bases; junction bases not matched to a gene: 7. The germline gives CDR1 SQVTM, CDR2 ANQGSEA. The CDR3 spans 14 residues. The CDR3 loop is CSVGGLAGGLEQYF. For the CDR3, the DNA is TGCAGCGTTGGGGGTCTAGCGGGAGGGCTCGAGCAGTACTTC.

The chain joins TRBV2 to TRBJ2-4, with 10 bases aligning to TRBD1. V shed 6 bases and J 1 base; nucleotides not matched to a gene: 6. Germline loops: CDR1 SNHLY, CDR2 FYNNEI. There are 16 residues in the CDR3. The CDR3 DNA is TGTGCCAGCAGCCCTGGACAGGGGGTTGCCAAAAACATTCAGTACTTC. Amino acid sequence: CASSPGQGVAKNIQYF.

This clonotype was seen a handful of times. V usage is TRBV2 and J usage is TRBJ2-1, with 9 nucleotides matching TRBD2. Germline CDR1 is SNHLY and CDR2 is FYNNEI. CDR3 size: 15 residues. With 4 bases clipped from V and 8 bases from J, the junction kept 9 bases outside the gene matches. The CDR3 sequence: CASSAQAGGQYEQFF. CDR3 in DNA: TGTGCCAGCAGTGCCCAGGCGGGAGGGCAATATGAGCAGTTCTTC.

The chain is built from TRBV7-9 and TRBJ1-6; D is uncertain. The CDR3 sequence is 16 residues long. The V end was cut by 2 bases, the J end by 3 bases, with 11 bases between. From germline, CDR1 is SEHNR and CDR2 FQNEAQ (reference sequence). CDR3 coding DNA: TGTGCCAGCAGCTTATACATGTACCGCTATAATTCACCCCTCCACTTT. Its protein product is CASSLYMYRYNSPLHF.

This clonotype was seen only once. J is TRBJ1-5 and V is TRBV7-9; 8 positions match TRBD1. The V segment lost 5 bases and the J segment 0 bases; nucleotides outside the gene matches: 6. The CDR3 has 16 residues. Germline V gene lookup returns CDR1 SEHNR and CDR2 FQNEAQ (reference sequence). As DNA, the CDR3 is TGTGCCAGCAGCAGGACAGGGTACTATAGCAATCAGCCCCAGCATTTT. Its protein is CASSRTGYYSNQPQHF. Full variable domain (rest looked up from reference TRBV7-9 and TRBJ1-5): DTGVSQNPRHKITKRGQNVTFRCDPISEHNRLYWYRQTLGQGPEFLTYFQNEAQLEKSRLLSDRFSAERPKGSFSTLEIQRTEQGDSAMYLCASSRTGYYSNQPQHFGDGTRLSIL.

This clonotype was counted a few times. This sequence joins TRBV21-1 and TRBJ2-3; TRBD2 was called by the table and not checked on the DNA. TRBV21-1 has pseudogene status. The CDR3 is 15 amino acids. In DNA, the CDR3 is TGTGCCAGCAGGGGACTCCTCCTCGGCACAGATACGCAGTATTTT. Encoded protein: CASRGLLLGTDTQYF.

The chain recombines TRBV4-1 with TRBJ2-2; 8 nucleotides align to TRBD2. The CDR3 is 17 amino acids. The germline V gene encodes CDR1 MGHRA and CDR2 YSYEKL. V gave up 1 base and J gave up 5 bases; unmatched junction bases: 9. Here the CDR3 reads CASSQVPGGLDTGELFF. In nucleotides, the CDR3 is TGCGCCAGCAGCCAAGTGCCGGGGGGGCTCGATACCGGGGAGCTGTTTTTT.

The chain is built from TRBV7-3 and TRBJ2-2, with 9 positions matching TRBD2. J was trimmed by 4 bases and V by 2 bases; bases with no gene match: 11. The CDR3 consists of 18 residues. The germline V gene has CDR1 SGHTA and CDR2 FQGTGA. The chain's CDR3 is CASSLLGLAGPSTGELFF. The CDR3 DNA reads TGTGCCAGCAGCTTATTAGGGCTAGCGGGACCCAGCACCGGGGAGCTGTTTTTT.

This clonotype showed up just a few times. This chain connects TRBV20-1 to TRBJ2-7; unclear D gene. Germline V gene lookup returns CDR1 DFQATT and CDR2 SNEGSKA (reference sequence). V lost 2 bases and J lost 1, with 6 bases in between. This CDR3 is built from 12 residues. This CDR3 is CSARNPSYEQYF. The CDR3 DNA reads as TGCAGTGCTAGAAATCCTTCCTACGAGCAGTACTTC.

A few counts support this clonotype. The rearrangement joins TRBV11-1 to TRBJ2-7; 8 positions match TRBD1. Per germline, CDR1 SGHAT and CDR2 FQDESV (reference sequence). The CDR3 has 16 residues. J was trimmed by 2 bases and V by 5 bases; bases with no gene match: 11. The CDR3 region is CASSRRTGKGAYEQYF. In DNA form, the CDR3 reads TGTGCCAGCAGCAGACGGACAGGGAAAGGAGCCTACGAGCAGTACTTC. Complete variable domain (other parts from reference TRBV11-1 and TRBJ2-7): EAEVAQSPRYKITEKSQAVAFWCDPISGHATLYWYRQILGQGPELLVQFQDESVVDDSQLPKDRFSAERLKGVDSTLKIQPAELGDSAMYLCASSRRTGKGAYEQYFGPGTRLTVT.

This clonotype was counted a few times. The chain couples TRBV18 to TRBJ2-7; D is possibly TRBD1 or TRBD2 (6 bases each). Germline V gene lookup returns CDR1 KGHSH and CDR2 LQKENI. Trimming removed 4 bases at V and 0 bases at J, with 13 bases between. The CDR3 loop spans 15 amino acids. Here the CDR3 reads CASSRIGGASYEQYF. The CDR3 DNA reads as TGTGCCAGCTCACGTATCGGGGGCGCCTCCTACGAGCAGTACTTC. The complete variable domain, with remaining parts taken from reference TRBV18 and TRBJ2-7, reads NAGVMQNPRHLVRRRGQEARLRCSPMKGHSHVYWYRQLPEEGLKFMVYLQKENIIDESGMPKERFSAEFPKEGPSILRIQQVVRGDSAAYFCASSRIGGASYEQYFGPGTRLTVT.

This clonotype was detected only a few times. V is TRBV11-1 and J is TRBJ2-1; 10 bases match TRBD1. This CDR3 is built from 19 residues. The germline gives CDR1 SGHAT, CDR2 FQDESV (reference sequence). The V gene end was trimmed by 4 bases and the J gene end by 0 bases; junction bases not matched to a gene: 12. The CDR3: CASSSGTGDTSYSYNEQFF. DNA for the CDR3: TGTGCCAGCAGCTCTGGGACAGGGGATACTAGTTACTCCTACAATGAGCAGTTCTTC.

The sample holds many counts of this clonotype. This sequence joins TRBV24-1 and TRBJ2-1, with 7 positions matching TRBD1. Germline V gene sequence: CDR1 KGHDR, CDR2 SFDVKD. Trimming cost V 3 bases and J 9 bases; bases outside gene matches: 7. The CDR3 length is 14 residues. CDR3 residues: CATSDSSGGIEQFF. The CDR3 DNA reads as TGTGCCACCAGTGATAGCTCAGGGGGTATTGAGCAGTTCTTC.